A selection of T cell receptor beta chains follows, all from one sample in a study of T cells in Graves' hyperthyroidism and ophthalmopathy. TCRdb itself ran the multiplex PCR reads through MiXCR, one entry per CDR3 protein. The sample records about 500,000 distinct CDR3 sequences, 46% being singletons. Sequencing was performed on peripheral blood or thyroid tissue (not recorded which). These receptors came from an adult woman with Graves' disease, either hyperthyroidism or ophthalmopathy (not recorded which). CDR3s include the opening cysteine and the closing phenylalanine or tryptophan. The D gene is left open where the match is weak. Some rows mark clone size as missing; the rest say once, few, many or name a class of expanded clone.

v_gene,d_gene,j_gene,abundance,CDR3nt,CDR3aa
TRBV7-2,TRBD1,TRBJ2-2,.,TGTGCCAGCAGCCCGACAGGGGGTGGTGGAAACACCGGGGAGCTGTTTTTT,CASSPTGGGGNTGELFF
TRBV2,.,TRBJ1-5,.,TGTGCCAGCAGCACCGGGACGTGGGGCAATCAGCCCCAGCATTTT,CASSTGTWGNQPQHF
TRBV18,.,TRBJ2-7,.,TGTGCCAGCTCACTAAGTATGGTGTACGAGCAGTACTTC,CASSLSMVYEQYF
TRBV7-9,TRBD2,TRBJ2-3,once,TGTGCCAGCAGCTTACTAGCGGGAGGGAGATATACGCAGTATTTT,CASSLLAGGRYTQYF
TRBV19,.,TRBJ1-1,once,TGTGCCAGTAGTGTCCTGCAGGGGTACGGAAACACTGAAGCTTTCTTT,CASSVLQGYGNTEAFF
TRBV20-1,.,TRBJ1-5,.,TGCAGTGCTCTACATGGGAGCAATCAGCCCCAGCATTTT,CSALHGSNQPQHF
TRBV4-1,TRBD1,TRBJ1-3,.,TGCGCCGGCAGCCCGCTCACAGGGGGGAGGTTGAAAAACACCATATATTTT,CAGSPLTGGRLKNTIYF
TRBV12-3/TRBV12-4,.,TRBJ1-3,many,TGTGCCAGCAGAGATGGGGAGTCTGGAAACACCATATATTTT,CASRDGESGNTIYF
TRBV29-1,.,TRBJ2-5,once,TGCAGCGTTGGGGGGACCTATGAGACCCAGTACTTC,CSVGGTYETQYF
TRBV20-1,.,TRBJ1-5,many,TGCAGTGCGGACCGAGTTAATAGCAATCAGCCCCAGCATTTT,CSADRVNSNQPQHF
TRBV7-6,.,TRBJ1-6,.,TGTGCCAGCAGCTTATGGGCACAGGATTCACCCCTCCACTTT,CASSLWAQDSPLHF
TRBV9,.,TRBJ2-7,.,TGCAGCGTTTGGGGAGAGGGCGGGGACGAGCAGTACTTC,CSVWGEGGDEQYF
TRBV7-9,TRBD1,TRBJ1-2,.,TGTGCCAGCATTGCCTGGGACAGCGTTGCCAGGGGGTATGGCTACACCTTC,CASIAWDSVARGYGYTF
TRBV7-3,.,TRBJ1-6,many,TGTGCCAGCAGCTTACATAGCGATTCACCCCTCCACTTT,CASSLHSDSPLHF
TRBV2,.,TRBJ2-7,many,TGTGCCAGCAGTGCCTCCTACGAGCAGTACTTC,CASSASYEQYF
TRBV25-1,.,TRBJ2-5,few,TGTGCCAGCAGCAGATGGGGATTAACTAGCACCCAAGAGACCCAGTACTTC,CASSRWGLTSTQETQYF
TRBV11-3,.,TRBJ2-7,many,TGTGCCAGCAGTGAGACGGGGATAAGCGAGCAGTACTTC,CASSETGISEQYF
TRBV20-1,TRBD1,TRBJ2-5,many,TGCAGTGCTAGATTAACGAGGGGGCTGGAGACCCAGTACTTC,CSARLTRGLETQYF
TRBV7-2,TRBD1,TRBJ2-7,many,TGTGCCAGCAGCTTAGGACGGGACAGGGCCGAGCAGTACTTC,CASSLGRDRAEQYF
TRBV20-1,.,TRBJ1-5,many,TGCAGTGCTAGAGAAGGGGGGGGCAGGGGAAATCAGCCCCAGCATTTT,CSAREGGGRGNQPQHF
TRBV29-1,TRBD1,TRBJ2-5,.,TGCAGCGTTGAAGCTCCGGACAGGGGGCGGGAGACCCAGTACTTC,CSVEAPDRGRETQYF
TRBV19,TRBD1,TRBJ2-5,.,TGTGCCAGGGGGACAGCTCAAGAGACCCAGTACTTC,CARGTAQETQYF
TRBV15,TRBD1,TRBJ1-1,.,TGTGCCACCAGCAGAGGTTTGGGGACAGGGGGGGATGACACTGAAGCTTTCTTT,CATSRGLGTGGDDTEAFF
TRBV5-1,TRBD1,TRBJ1-3,.,TGCGCCAGCAGCAAGGGAGGGACAGCTGGAAACACCATATATTTT,CASSKGGTAGNTIYF
TRBV4-3,.,TRBJ2-7,many,TGCGCCAGCAGCCAAGATCTGTCCTACGAGCAGTACTTC,CASSQDLSYEQYF
TRBV19,.,TRBJ2-6,.,TGTGCCAGTAGTTTCTCGAGGGCGGCGGCCTCTGGGGCCAACGTCCTGACTTTC,CASSFSRAAASGANVLTF
TRBV20-1,TRBD1,TRBJ2-7,many,TGCAGTGCTACCCGTGGGGACAGGAATTCCTACGAGCAGTACTTC,CSATRGDRNSYEQYF
TRBV27,TRBD1,TRBJ1-3,.,TGTGCCAGCAGCCCCAACAGGGGTAGTCGGGACACCATATATTTT,CASSPNRGSRDTIYF
TRBV19,.,TRBJ1-4,.,TGTGCCACCAAATGGAAGGGACGTGAAAAACTGTTTTTT,CATKWKGREKLFF
TRBV3-1,.,TRBJ1-3,few,TGTGCCAGCAGCCAAGGGGGAAGTCCTGGAAACACCATATATTTT,CASSQGGSPGNTIYF
TRBV6-1,.,TRBJ1-6,.,TGTGCCAGCAGATTCGGTGGGGGCGCGGTTTCACCCCTCCACTTT,CASRFGGGAVSPLHF
TRBV20-1,TRBD1,TRBJ1-5,many,TGCAGTGCTCTGGACAGGGGGCGAAGCAATCAGCCCCAGCATTTT,CSALDRGRSNQPQHF
TRBV10-3,TRBD1,TRBJ1-1,.,TGTGCCATTCAACAGGGGATTAACACTGAAGCTTTCTTT,CAIQQGINTEAFF